Below, 10 T cell receptor beta chains from the same sample are listed, as sequenced in a study of radiotherapy plus CTLA-4 blockade in lung cancer. Produced via immunoSEQ multiplex PCR; TCRdb's table is partial and in-frame only. Found here are over 85,000 clones, approximately 78% of them singletons; the top ten hold roughly 24%. The source was peripheral blood, collected from a patient treated with radiotherapy plus ipilimumab. The receptors stem from a human donor with non-small cell lung cancer that progressed on radiotherapy plus ipilimumab.

The chain recombines TRBV5-4 with TRBJ2-1, with 10 bases fitting TRBD2. Germline V CDR1 and CDR2: SGHNT, YYREEE (reference sequence). J gave up 4 bases and V 3 bases, and 7 bases lay outside the gene matches. The CDR3 sequence is 16 residues long. The CDR3 loop is CASSYTSGNIYNEQFF. CDR3 bases: TGTGCCAGCAGCTACACTAGCGGGAATATATACAATGAGCAGTTCTTC.

Notes on this clone: At the DNA level, this CDR3 is encoded by other sequences in the same sample as well. The V call is TRBV4-2, the J call TRBJ2-1; D is tentatively TRBD1 or TRBD2 (5 bases each). Per germline, CDR1 LGHNA and CDR2 YNFKEQ. V was pared by 1 base and J by 5 bases, with 9 bases between. CDR3 length equals 14 residues. The CDR3 coding sequence is TGTGCCAGCAGCCAAGGGGGGTTGGACAATGAGCAGTTCTTC. Translated, it gives CASSQGGLDNEQFF.

The rearrangement joins TRBV18 to TRBJ2-5, with a weak D call TRBD1 (6 bases). The V gene's germline CDR1 is KGHSH and CDR2 LQKENI. Trimming pared 5 bases from V and 7 bases from J, leaving 20 bases between. This CDR3 comprises 15 residues. The CDR3 loop reads CASSDRVQRGGTQYF. The CDR3 DNA reads as TGTGCCAGCTCAGACCGGGTCCAAAGAGGGGGGACCCAGTACTTC.

This clone was seen at least ten times. The chain links TRBV9 to TRBJ2-7; D is unclear. V was clipped by 4 bases and J by 0 bases, with 11 bases between them. Germline loops: CDR1 SGDLS, CDR2 YYNGEE. CDR3 size: 14 residues. Written as DNA, the CDR3 is TGTGCCAGCAGCCCCGAAGCCTTCTCCTACGAGCAGTACTTC. This sequence encodes CASSPEAFSYEQYF. Together with reference TRBV9 and TRBJ2-7, the CDR3 gives the full variable domain: DSGVTQTPKHLITATGQRVTLRCSPRSGDLSVYWYQQSLDQGLQFLIQYYNGEERAKGNILERFSAQQFPDLHSELNLSSLELGDSALYFCASSPEAFSYEQYFGPGTRLTVT.

The chain has TRBV4-1 and TRBJ2-3; TRBD2 agrees at 8 bases. The CDR3 totals 15 residues. Unmatched junction bases numbered 4, after V lost 0 bases and J lost 5 bases. The germline V gene has CDR1 MGHRA and CDR2 YSYEKL. CDR3 sequence (DNA): TGCGCCAGCAGCCAAGATAGGCTAGCGGGAGATACGCAGTATTTT. Protein sequence: CASSQDRLAGDTQYF.

This clone was seen at least ten times. This chain joins TRBV6-1 and TRBJ1-2, with a weak D call TRBD1 (6 bases). CDR1 is MNHNS and CDR2 is SASEGT in the germline V gene. CDR3 length equals 15 residues. V gave up 6 bases and J gave up 0 bases, with 14 bases separating them. CDR3 sequence reads: CASRTGTRANYGYTF. CDR3 coding DNA: TGTGCCAGCAGAACCGGGACACGAGCTAACTATGGCTACACCTTC.

This clone was observed once. The chain recombines TRBV7-3 with TRBJ2-1; 8 positions agree with TRBD1. J gave up 9 bases and V 5 bases, and 12 bases lay outside the gene matches. CDR1 and CDR2 (germline): SGHTA, FQGTGA. The CDR3 sequence is 15 residues long. The CDR3: CASSEQGAQGVEQFF. The CDR3 nucleotides read TGTGCCAGCAGCGAGCAGGGGGCGCAAGGGGTTGAGCAGTTCTTC. The variable domain in full, with the rest retrieved from reference TRBV7-3 and TRBJ2-1, is GAGVSQTPSNKVTEKGKYVELRCDPISGHTALYWYRQSLGQGPEFLIYFQGTGAADDSGLPNDRFFAVRPEGSVSTLKIQRTERGDSAVYLCASSEQGAQGVEQFFGPGTRLTVL.

The V call is TRBV5-1, the J call TRBJ1-3; D call uncertain. Trimming stripped 7 bases from V and 0 bases from J, with 14 bases between. This CDR3 comprises 15 residues. From germline, CDR1 is SGHRS and CDR2 YFSETQ. CDR3 sequence (DNA): TGCGCCAGCCAACTCGACACCAGCTCTGGAAACACCATATATTTT. Protein: CASQLDTSSGNTIYF.

V usage is TRBV6-6 and J usage is TRBJ2-7; 9 bases align to TRBD1. After removal of 6 bases from V and 7 bases from J, the junction contained 10 bases not matched to a gene. Germline CDR1 is MNHNY and CDR2 is SVGAGI (reference sequence). The CDR3 runs 14 residues. The CDR3 bases are TGTGCCAGCAGCCCAGGACAGGGGTCGTTTGAGCAGTACTTC. Its protein product is CASSPGQGSFEQYF.

V is TRBV30 and J is TRBJ2-1; D tentatively fits TRBD1 or TRBD2 (5 bases each). CDR1 is GTSNPN and CDR2 is SVGIG in the germline V gene (reference sequence). CDR3 length: 14 residues. Trimming pared 5 bases from V and 7 bases from J, leaving 18 bases between. The CDR3: CAWGGQGFVNEQFF. The CDR3 bases are TGTGCCTGGGGCGGGCAGGGCTTTGTGAATGAGCAGTTCTTC. The whole variable domain, remainder taken from reference TRBV30 and TRBJ2-1, is SQTIHQWPATLVQPVGSPLSLECTVEGTSNPNLYWYRQAAGRGLQLLFYSVGIGQISSEVPQNLSASRPQDRQFILSSKKLLLSDSGFYLCAWGGQGFVNEQFFGPGTRLTVL.